Presented here are 26 T cell receptor beta chains from one specimen sequenced in a study of cytomegalovirus exposure and HLA in healthy donors. PCR was performed using 60 Vbeta and 13 Jbeta primers. Generated by immunoSEQ multiplex PCR, the TCRdb table keeps only in-frame clones and is missing some. In the table there are approximately 150,000 clones, approximately 76% of which are singletons. The sample comprised PBMCs. The source is a man aged 35-49 years in good health and CMV-seronegative.

The chain carries TRBV5-4 and TRBJ2-3; D remains unclear. The V gene's germline CDR1 is SGHNT and CDR2 YYREEE (reference sequence). Trimming pared 0 bases from V and 0 bases from J, leaving 8 bases between. This CDR3 spans 15 amino acids. CDR3 nucleotides: TGTGCCAGCAGCTTGGTCACCGGGAGCACAGATACGCAGTATTTT. Translation: CASSLVTGSTDTQYF.

This sequence joins TRBV5-1 and TRBJ1-1, with D hard to call. Deletions cut 0 bases from V and 2 bases from J, with 8 bases between. Germline V gene data show CDR1 as SGHRS and CDR2 as YFSETQ. This CDR3 contains 14 residues. The CDR3 DNA reads as TGCGCCAGCAGCTTGGGACAACGAAACACTGAAGCTTTCTTT. This encodes CASSLGQRNTEAFF.

The J gene is TRBJ2-5, the V gene TRBV27, with a tentative D call TRBD1 (6 bases). This CDR3 comprises 14 residues. Germline V CDR1 and CDR2: MNHEY, SMNVEV (reference sequence). Trimming shortened V by 6 bases and J by 7 bases, and 18 bases separated the two germline ends. CDR3 bases: TGTGCCAGCAGCATTCGCGGACAGCCTTGGACCCAGTACTTC. Amino acids: CASSIRGQPWTQYF.

V gene TRBV10-3 combines with J gene TRBJ2-7, with D perhaps matching TRBD2 (6 bases). The CDR3 totals 18 residues. The V gene lost 2 bases and the J gene lost 2 bases, with 22 bases spanning the gap. Germline V gives CDR1 ENHRY, CDR2 SYGVKD. The CDR3 loop is CAISEALLEGMSPYEQYF. In nucleotides, the CDR3 is TGTGCCATCAGTGAGGCACTATTGGAGGGTATGAGCCCCTACGAGCAGTACTTC.

The chain carries TRBV11-2 and TRBJ1-3; 9 nucleotides agree with TRBD1. This CDR3 region has 17 residues. The junction had 17 bases not matched to a gene; V was cut back by 5 bases and J by 9 bases. From germline, CDR1 is SGHAT and CDR2 FQNNGV. The CDR3 region has the DNA TGTGCCAGCAGCGCCCCGGGACAGGGCGTAAGCGGGAGCACCATATATTTT. It codes for CASSAPGQGVSGSTIYF.

The J gene is TRBJ1-1, the V gene TRBV6-1, with TRBD1 matching over 7 bases. The CDR3 covers 15 residues. J was trimmed by 3 bases and V by 5 bases; bases with no gene match: 9. CDR1 is MNHNS, CDR2 SASEGT, per germline. Written as DNA, the CDR3 is TGTGCCAGCAGTCTCTATCGACAGGGTCACACTGAAGCTTTCTTT. Its protein product is CASSLYRQGHTEAFF.

The genes are TRBV5-4 and TRBJ2-1; 9 bases are shared with TRBD2. J was trimmed by 2 bases and V by 4 bases; bases with no gene match: 4. The CDR3 is made up of 15 amino acids. Germline V gene data show CDR1 as SGHNT and CDR2 as YYREEE (reference sequence). The CDR3 nucleotides read TGTGCCAGCAGCCCTAGCGGGGCGGCCTACAATGAGCAGTTCTTC. It encodes CASSPSGAAYNEQFF.

The V and J genes are TRBV10-3 and TRBJ2-5; D is possibly TRBD2 (6 bases). Germline assignment: CDR1 ENHRY and CDR2 SYGVKD. The CDR3 is made up of 13 amino acids. V was pared by 9 bases and J by 2 bases, with 13 bases between. The CDR3 bases are TGTGCCATGGGGGGTGATTTTCAAGAGACCCAGTACTTC. This translates into CAMGGDFQETQYF.

V is TRBV29-1 and J is TRBJ2-5; D is uncertain. Near its end, the DNA agrees better with TRBJ2-7, so the J call may be wrong. The CDR3 length is 13 residues. Germline V gives CDR1 SQVTM, CDR2 ANQGSEA. The CDR3 region is CSVVITISYEQYF. The CDR3 nucleotides read TGCAGCGTTGTAATTACGATCTCCTACGAGCAGTACTTC.

The chain is built from TRBV10-2 and TRBJ1-3, with D perhaps matching TRBD1 (5 bases). Trimming left V 2 bases short and J 4 bases short, with 12 bases between. Germline values: CDR1 WSHSY, CDR2 SAAADI. This CDR3 comprises 15 residues. CDR3 in amino acids: CASSESRGIGNTIYF. The CDR3 DNA follows: TGCGCCAGCAGTGAGAGTCGGGGGATCGGAAACACCATATATTTT.

This rearrangement joins TRBV7-9 to TRBJ2-3; TRBD2 aligns across 14 bases. CDR1 and CDR2 from the germline V gene are SEHNR and FQNEAQ (reference sequence). Losses at the gene ends were 1 base for V and 4 bases for J; bases not matched to a gene: 1. The CDR3 length is 16 residues. The CDR3 sequence: CASSLGLAGGSDTQYF. CDR3 DNA: TGTGCCAGCAGCTTAGGACTAGCGGGAGGGTCAGATACGCAGTATTTT.

The chain carries TRBV18 and TRBJ2-3; D remains unclear. Between the trimmed V and J ends, which lost 10 bases and 0 bases, there was a span of 11 bases. The germline CDR1 and CDR2 sequences are KGHSH and LQKENI. There are 13 residues in the CDR3. CDR3 in amino acids: CATKETSTDTQYF. DNA for the CDR3: TGTGCCACCAAAGAGACTAGCACAGATACGCAGTATTTT. The full variable domain, in which reference TRBV18 and TRBJ2-3 provide the parts outside the CDR3, is NAGVMQNPRHLVRRRGQEARLRCSPMKGHSHVYWYRQLPEEGLKFMVYLQKENIIDESGMPKERFSAEFPKEGPSILRIQQVVRGDSAAYFCATKETSTDTQYFGPGTRLTVL.

V usage is TRBV27 and J usage is TRBJ1-5, with 7 nucleotides matching TRBD1. This CDR3 comprises 13 residues. Germline V gives CDR1 MNHEY, CDR2 SMNVEV (reference sequence). V was clipped by 5 bases and J by 4 bases; unmatched bases: 2. CDR3 in amino acids: CASSPTGNQPQHF. The CDR3 nucleotides are TGTGCCAGCAGTCCGACAGGGAATCAGCCCCAGCATTTT.

As to this clone: Other DNA sequences in this specimen translate into the identical CDR3. The V call is TRBV6-1, the J call TRBJ2-5, with 12 bases lining up with TRBD2. V gave up 2 bases and J gave up 2 bases; unmatched junction bases: 0. CDR1 and CDR2 from the germline V gene are MNHNS and SASEGT. The CDR3 is 15 amino acids. This chain's CDR3 is CASSELAGGQETQYF. CDR3 nucleotides: TGTGCCAGCAGTGAACTAGCGGGGGGGCAAGAGACCCAGTACTTC.

The genes are TRBV7-9 and TRBJ2-3; 7 bases agree with TRBD1. V trimming: 4 bases; J trimming: 2 bases; junction bases outside the gene matches: 9. The germline CDR1 and CDR2 sequences are SEHNR and FQNEAQ (reference sequence). The CDR3 runs to 16 residues. CDR3 nucleotide sequence: TGTGCCAGCAGCTCTCCGGGTGACAGGGTCACAGATACGCAGTATTTT. The encoded protein is CASSSPGDRVTDTQYF.

This chain uses TRBV9 with TRBJ2-7; the match to TRBD1 covers 7 bases. This CDR3 has 15 residues. With 0 bases clipped from V and 4 bases from J, the junction kept 7 bases outside the gene matches. CDR1 SGDLS and CDR2 YYNGEE come from the germline V gene. The CDR3 loop reads CASSVGQGQSYEQYF. CDR3 bases: TGTGCCAGCAGCGTAGGACAGGGCCAGAGTTACGAGCAGTACTTC.

The CDR3 protein is CASSPAGRGAEEQYF. The DNA for the CDR3 is TGTGCCAGCAGCCCTGCAGGCAGGGGGGCAGAAGAGCAGTACTTC. The chain has TRBV5-5 and TRBJ2-7; TRBD1 is a possible D gene (7 bases). Germline loops: CDR1 SGHKS, CDR2 YYEKEE (reference sequence). There are 15 residues in the CDR3. V was clipped by 4 bases and J by 7 bases, with 21 bases between them.

This clone has just a few counts. This chain joins TRBV6-1 and TRBJ2-1; TRBD1 matches 9 bases. CDR1 is MNHNS, CDR2 SASEGT, per germline. V was pared by 10 bases and J by 8 bases, with 15 bases of the junction left unmatched. The CDR3 is 15 residues long. The CDR3 loop reads CAISRTGGAVDEQFF. The CDR3 nucleotides are TGTGCCATTTCCCGAACAGGGGGCGCCGTCGATGAGCAGTTCTTC.

V is TRBV29-1 and J is TRBJ1-1, with D possibly being TRBD1 (5 bases). V lost 3 bases, J lost 0 bases, and 8 bases lay in between. This CDR3 has 13 residues. CDR1 is SQVTM and CDR2 is ANQGSEA in the germline V gene. CDR3 nucleotides: TGCAGCGTTGAGGCAGGGATGAACACTGAAGCTTTCTTT. Translated: CSVEAGMNTEAFF.

The CDR3 here is CASSPRQGSYNSPLHF. The CDR3 nucleotides are TGTGCCAGCAGCCCCAGACAGGGATCCTATAATTCACCCCTCCACTTT. The chain recombines TRBV9 with TRBJ1-6; 7 nucleotides align to TRBD1. CDR3 size: 16 residues. The J segment lost 1 base and the V segment lost 4 bases, leaving 5 bases of the junction unmatched. In germline, CDR1 is SGDLS, CDR2 YYNGEE.

V gene TRBV19 combines with J gene TRBJ2-5; 14 bases fit TRBD2. Germline V lookup: CDR1 LNHDA, CDR2 SQIVND (reference sequence). The CDR3 spans 16 residues. V shed 5 bases, J shed 5 bases, and the junction held 7 bases outside the gene matches. The CDR3 DNA reads as TGTGCCAGTAGTTCTCCACGACTAGCGGGGGGGGAGACCCAGTACTTC. The encoded protein is CASSSPRLAGGETQYF.

In this sample, this clone is medium-sized (0.01 to 0.1%). The chain employs TRBV5-5 and TRBJ1-1; a weak D match, TRBD1 (5 bases). Deletions cut 2 bases from V and 0 bases from J, with 14 bases between. CDR3 length equals 16 residues. Germline CDR1 is SGHKS and CDR2 is YYEKEE (reference sequence). This chain's CDR3 is CASSFGGVNMNTEAFF. In DNA, the CDR3 is TGTGCCAGCAGCTTCGGAGGGGTTAACATGAACACTGAAGCTTTCTTT.

The DNA for the CDR3 is TGTGCCAGCAGCACACCCGGGGTCACCTACAATGAGCAGTTCTTC. Translation: CASSTPGVTYNEQFF. This chain links TRBV5-6 with TRBJ2-1; tentatively, D is TRBD2 (5 bases). Trimming pared 4 bases from V and 2 bases from J, leaving 13 bases between. The CDR3 totals 15 residues. CDR1 is SGHDT and CDR2 is YYEEEE in the germline V gene. The whole variable domain, filled in from reference TRBV5-6 and TRBJ2-1, reads DAGVTQSPTHLIKTRGQQVTLRCSPKSGHDTVSWYQQALGQGPQFIFQYYEEEERQRGNFPDRFSGHQFPNYSSELNVNALLLGDSALYLCASSTPGVTYNEQFFGPGTRLTVL.

The J gene is TRBJ2-5, the V gene TRBV19; D perhaps matches TRBD2 (6 bases). The CDR3 extends over 13 amino acids. V was trimmed by 5 bases and J by 2 bases, leaving 9 bases between them. Germline V CDR1 and CDR2: LNHDA, SQIVND (reference sequence). The CDR3 region is CASSGTAQETQYF. The DNA of the CDR3 is TGTGCCAGTAGTGGGACTGCTCAAGAGACCCAGTACTTC.

The chain couples TRBV30 to TRBJ1-1; possibly TRBD1 for D (6 bases). The CDR3 has 15 amino acids. V lost 3 bases and J 10 bases, leaving 24 bases between the germline ends. CDR1 and CDR2 from the germline V gene are GTSNPN and SVGIG (reference sequence). The DNA of the CDR3 is TGTGCCTGGAGCAGCAAGACAGGTATATCATTGGTAGCTTTCTTT. This codes for CAWSSKTGISLVAFF.

The rearrangement links TRBV6-6 to TRBJ1-5; 8 nucleotides align to TRBD1. The CDR3 has 15 amino acids. With 6 bases clipped from V and 10 bases from J, the junction kept 14 bases outside the gene matches. CDR1 MNHNY and CDR2 SVGAGI come from the germline V gene (reference sequence). The DNA for the CDR3 is TGTGCCAGCAGCGCCGGACAGGGAGGGTCACAACCCCAGCATTTT. The encoded protein is CASSAGQGGSQPQHF.